This TCR beta chain was sequenced during a study of T cell responses to AZD1222 COVID-19 vaccine. Study results and caveats: Nearly half of unique spike-specific TCRs reportedly avoided B.1.351 and B.1.1.7 mutated regions. Sampling that yielded the repertoires occurred only after the peak T cell response. Compared with day 0, the breadth and depth of the Spike-specific TCR repertoire rose significantly after two doses of AZD1222. The donor group comprised mostly white British people and more females; the analysis possibly underestimated clonal diversity.

TCRdb's table, derived via immunoSEQ multiplex PCR, lists solely in-frame clones and lacks some. The top ten clones hold 5.5% of a sample with 150,000 or so clones, 85% to 90% of them seen once. The germline V and J ends were trimmed by 5 bases and 5 bases, with 12 bases remaining between them. The CDR3 is made up of 13 amino acids. Germline V gene sequence: CDR1 SGHTA, CDR2 FQGNSA. Concerning this clone itself: Its target is not known.

The chain combines TRBV7-2 with TRBJ1-2; D is unclear. This sequence originates from an adult in good health. The starting material was peripheral blood, obtained on day 0 of MenACWY control vaccination. The DNA for the CDR3 is TGTGCCAGCAGCCCCCCTAACCTTTATGGCTACACCTTC. This gives the protein CASSPPNLYGYTF.